A selection of T cell receptor beta chains follows, all from one sample in a study of T cell responses to AZD1222 COVID-19 vaccine. Here immunoSEQ multiplex PCR was the method, and the copy in TCRdb shows in-frame clones only, minus some. The sample has about 180,000 clones; 87% are singletons. Sample: peripheral blood, taken on day 0 of AZD1222 vaccination. These receptors were obtained from an adult in good health. Each CDR3 is given with its conserved first and last residue. A D gene is named only where the DNA matches it firmly. Expanded clones get a size class; other rows say once, few or many, or leave the size out.

TRBD2,TRBV5-1,.,TRBJ2-1,CASSAQAGLAGYNEQFF,TGCGCCAGCAGCGCCCAGGCGGGTCTAGCGGGATACAATGAGCAGTTCTTC
.,TRBV6-1,.,TRBJ1-3,CASSEVWAGAQSSGNTIYF,TGTGCCAGCAGTGAAGTCTGGGCGGGAGCCCAAAGCTCTGGAAACACCATATATTTT
.,TRBV19,.,TRBJ1-5,CASSPESSNQPQHF,TGTGCCAGTTCCCCAGAGAGCTCTAATCAGCCCCAGCATTTT
.,TRBV5-1,.,TRBJ1-1,CASSLTTNTEAFF,TGCGCCAGCAGCTTAACTACAAACACTGAAGCTTTCTTT
.,TRBV5-1,.,TRBJ1-5,CASSLVAGNQPQHF,TGCGCCAGCAGCTTGGTGGCCGGCAATCAGCCCCAGCATTTT
TRBD1,TRBV18,.,TRBJ1-2,CASSPQPQGNYGYTF,TGTGCCAGCTCACCCCAGCCACAGGGGAACTATGGCTACACCTTC
.,TRBV30,.,TRBJ2-1,CAWNQATGRGQFF,TGTGCCTGGAATCAGGCAACAGGCCGCGGGCAGTTCTTC
.,TRBV3-1/TRBV3-2,.,TRBJ2-1,CASSQGTQGLLYRRNEQFF,TGTGCCAGCAGCCAAGGAACCCAAGGATTACTGTACAGGAGGAATGAGCAGTTCTTC
.,TRBV19,.,TRBJ1-5,CASSMTPSASNQPQHF,TGTGCCAGTAGTATGACCCCAAGCGCTAGCAATCAGCCCCAGCATTTT
.,TRBV28,.,TRBJ2-3,CASYLQSTDTQYF,TGTGCCAGCTACCTTCAGAGCACAGATACGCAGTATTTT
.,TRBV12-3/TRBV12-4,once,TRBJ2-3,CASSHGWGYTQYF,TGTGCCAGCAGCCACGGTTGGGGATATACGCAGTATTTT
.,TRBV5-8,once,TRBJ1-6,CASSPSGRTLHF,TGTGCCAGCAGCCCCTCAGGGCGGACCCTCCACTTT
TRBD1,TRBV29-1,.,TRBJ1-2,CSVGTGGGYTF,TGCAGCGTTGGGACAGGAGGTGGCTACACCTTC
TRBD2,TRBV30,few,TRBJ2-7,CAWSGTSGFLF,TGTGCCTGGAGTGGGACTAGCGGGTTCCTCTTC
.,TRBV18,.,TRBJ1-5,CASSPLTTNQPQHF,TGTGCCAGCTCACCATTGACAACAAATCAGCCCCAGCATTTT
.,TRBV9,.,TRBJ1-3,CASSVGSANTIYF,TGTGCCAGCAGCGTGGGCTCAGCAAACACCATATATTTT
TRBD1,TRBV7-8,.,TRBJ2-5,CASSPPPDRGETQYF,TGTGCCAGCAGCCCCCCTCCCGACAGGGGGGAGACCCAGTACTTC
.,TRBV30,.,TRBJ2-3,CAWSVQNSYTDTQYF,TGTGCCTGGAGTGTACAGAACAGCTACACAGATACGCAGTATTTT
.,TRBV25-1,once,TRBJ1-5,CASSDRPQHF,TGTGCCAGCAGTGATCGGCCCCAGCATTTT
.,TRBV19,.,TRBJ2-2,CASKRGGRTGELFF,TGTGCCAGTAAGAGGGGAGGCCGCACCGGGGAGCTGTTTTTT
.,TRBV2,.,TRBJ2-1,CASSAERTNEQFF,TGTGCCAGCAGTGCCGAGCGGACCAATGAGCAGTTCTTC
TRBD2,TRBV7-2,.,TRBJ2-1,CASSPRTSGSGYNEQFF,TGTGCCAGCAGCCCACGGACTAGCGGGTCTGGATACAATGAGCAGTTCTTC
.,TRBV6-6,few,TRBJ1-2,CATMRNYGYTF,TGTGCCACCATGCGAAACTATGGCTACACCTTC
TRBD1,TRBV10-3,.,TRBJ1-6,CAISRDSFNSPLHF,TGTGCCATCTCTCGGGACAGTTTTAATTCACCCCTCCACTTT
.,TRBV10-3,.,TRBJ1-3,CAISESRGSRGNTIYF,TGTGCCATCAGTGAGTCGAGGGGTTCCAGGGGAAACACCATATATTTT
TRBD1,TRBV5-6,.,TRBJ2-7,CASSFGTGGEQYF,TGTGCCAGCAGCTTCGGAACAGGGGGCGAGCAGTACTTC
.,TRBV2,.,TRBJ2-5,CASSVGFSSLPSQETQYF,TGTGCCAGCAGTGTTGGATTCTCATCACTCCCATCCCAAGAGACCCAGTACTTC
TRBD1,TRBV27,.,TRBJ1-6,CASSMSPGQGLRVSPLHF,TGTGCCAGCAGTATGTCACCGGGACAGGGCCTGCGGGTTTCACCCCTCCACTTT
.,TRBV9,.,TRBJ2-7,CASSVGGTGWPSEQYF,TGTGCCAGCAGCGTAGGGGGGACGGGATGGCCCTCCGAGCAGTACTTC
TRBD2,TRBV3-1/TRBV3-2,.,TRBJ2-7,CASSHLAGVYEQYF,TGTGCCAGCAGCCATCTAGCGGGAGTATATGAGCAGTACTTC
.,TRBV19,few,TRBJ1-5,CASTTWGEGSNQPQHF,TGTGCCAGTACCACGTGGGGGGAGGGAAGCAATCAGCCCCAGCATTTT
.,TRBV9,.,TRBJ1-4,CASSDPSATNEKLFF,TGTGCCAGCAGTGATCCTTCCGCAACTAATGAAAAACTGTTTTTT
.,TRBV18,.,TRBJ2-5,CASSPQGGVQETQYF,TGTGCCAGCTCACCACAGGGTGGGGTGCAAGAGACCCAGTACTTC
TRBD1,TRBV18,.,TRBJ1-5,CASSSGQPRGNQPQHF,TGTGCCAGCTCATCGGGACAGCCAAGGGGCAATCAGCCCCAGCATTTT
.,TRBV18,.,TRBJ1-1,CASSPLTRNTEAFF,TGTGCCAGCTCACCCCTAACGAGGAACACTGAAGCTTTCTTT
.,TRBV3-1/TRBV3-2,once,TRBJ1-6,CASSQGSSYNSPLHF,TGTGCCAGCAGCCAGGGGAGCTCCTATAATTCACCCCTCCACTTT